These T cell receptor beta chains were read from a single sample in a study of blood T cells in healthy people across ages. TCRdb fed the 5' RACE reads into MiXCR, producing one record per CDR3 protein. The table shows 750,000 to 950,000 distinct CDR3 sequences, with 20% to 30% occurring only once. The same sample was also used in a study of T cells of mothers and their children.

The source material was blood. The receptors stem from a boy between 10 and 17 years old in good health. Both conserved end residues are part of each CDR3. The D gene is left open where the match is weak. Expanded clones are given a class, and other clones once, few, many or no size at all.

TRBJ1-5 few NA TRBV6-5 13 TGTGCCAGCAGCCGACACGGGAGTCAGCCCCAGCATTTT CASSRHGSQPQHF
TRBJ2-1 few TRBD2 TRBV4-1 16 TGCGCCAGCAGCCAACTCGGACTAGCGGGGGCGGACGAGCAGTTCTTC CASSQLGLAGADEQFF
TRBJ1-2 NA NA TRBV27 15 TGTGCCAGCAGTTCCCTGCAGGACAGCGACTATGGCTACACCTTC CASSSLQDSDYGYTF
TRBJ2-5 NA TRBD2 TRBV5-1 14 TGCGCCAGCAGCGGACGGGGGGGCCGAGAGACCCAGTACTTC CASSGRGGRETQYF
TRBJ2-5 few NA TRBV5-4 13 TGTGCCAGCAGCCCTATGTGGGGAGAGACCCAGTACTTC CASSPMWGETQYF
TRBJ2-5 NA TRBD2 TRBV28 14 TGTGCCAGCAGCCCGACTAGCGGGGGGTGGACCCAGTACTTC CASSPTSGGWTQYF
TRBJ2-5 NA NA TRBV4-3 13 TGCGCCAGCAGCCTAGAGGGCTGGGGGACCCAGTACTTC CASSLEGWGTQYF
TRBJ1-1 NA TRBD1 TRBV2 14 TGTGCCAGCAGTGGGAGACAGGGGAGAGCTGAAGCTTTCTTT CASSGRQGRAEAFF
TRBJ2-1 few TRBD1 TRBV5-1 16 TGCGCCAGCAGCTTCTCCACCGGGACAGGGGGAAATGAGCAGTTCTTC CASSFSTGTGGNEQFF
TRBJ2-7 NA TRBD2 TRBV20-1 16 TGCAGTGCTCTCATGACTACTAGCGGAGGAAGCTACGAGCAGTACTTC CSALMTTSGGSYEQYF
TRBJ1-1 few TRBD1 TRBV20-1 15 TGCAGTGCGAGGGGGGACAGGGAAGGCTACACTGAAGCTTTCTTT CSARGDREGYTEAFF
TRBJ2-7 NA NA TRBV6-1 16 TGTGCCAGCAGTGAAGTTAAGTCTTTTTCGGGGGACGAGCAGTACTTC CASSEVKSFSGDEQYF
TRBJ2-2 NA NA TRBV5-1 11 TGCGCCAGCGGAGACACCGGGGAGCTGTTTTTT CASGDTGELFF
TRBJ1-4 few NA TRBV7-9 14 TGTGCCAGCAGCTTTCGTACACCCGATGAAAAACTGTTTTTT CASSFRTPDEKLFF
TRBJ2-1 few NA TRBV6-5 14 TGTGCCAGCAGTTACACCGGGGCGAACAATGAGCAGTTCTTC CASSYTGANNEQFF
TRBJ2-7 NA TRBD1 TRBV5-5 13 TGTGCCAGCAGTTCAAGGACAGGGGTCGAGCAGTACTTC CASSSRTGVEQYF